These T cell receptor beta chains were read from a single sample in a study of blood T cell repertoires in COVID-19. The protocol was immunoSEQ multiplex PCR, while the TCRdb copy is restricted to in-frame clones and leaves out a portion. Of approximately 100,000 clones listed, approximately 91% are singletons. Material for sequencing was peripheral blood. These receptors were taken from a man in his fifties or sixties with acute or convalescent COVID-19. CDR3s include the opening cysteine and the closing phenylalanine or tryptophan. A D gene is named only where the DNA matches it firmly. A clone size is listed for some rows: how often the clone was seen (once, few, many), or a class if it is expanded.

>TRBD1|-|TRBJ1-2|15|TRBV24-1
CATSDSRDRAQGYTF
TGTGCCACCAGTGATTCCCGGGACAGGGCGCAAGGCTACACCTTC
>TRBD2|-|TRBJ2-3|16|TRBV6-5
CASSYSIAGGPNTQYF
TGTGCCAGCAGTTACTCCATAGCGGGAGGGCCGAATACGCAGTATTTT
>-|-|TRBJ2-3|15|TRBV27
CASSLGGGGSDTQYF
TGTGCCAGCAGTTTAGGAGGGGGAGGGTCAGATACGCAGTATTTT
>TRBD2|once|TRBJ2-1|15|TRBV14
CASSPTSGGGNEQFF
TGTGCCAGCAGCCCGACTAGCGGAGGGGGAAATGAGCAGTTCTTC
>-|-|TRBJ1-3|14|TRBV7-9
CASSLAAGRNTIYF
TGTGCCAGCAGCTTAGCGGCGGGCCGGAACACCATATATTTT
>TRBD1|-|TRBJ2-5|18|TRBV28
CASSLATTPGQGLGTQYF
TGTGCCAGCAGCTTAGCGACCACTCCGGGACAGGGGTTGGGGACCCAGTACTTC
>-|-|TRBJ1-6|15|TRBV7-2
CASSLGSTYNSPLHF
TGTGCCAGCAGCCTCGGGTCCACCTATAATTCACCCCTCCACTTT
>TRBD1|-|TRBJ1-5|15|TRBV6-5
CASSRTGNSNQPQHF
TGTGCCAGCAGCCGGACAGGGAACAGCAATCAGCCCCAGCATTTT
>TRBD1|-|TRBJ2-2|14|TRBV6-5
CASSRGQGTGELFF
TGTGCCAGCAGCCGAGGACAGGGCACCGGGGAGCTGTTTTTT
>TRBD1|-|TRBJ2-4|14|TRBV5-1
CASSRDRTKNIQYF
TGCGCCAGCAGCAGGGACAGGACCAAAAACATTCAGTACTTC
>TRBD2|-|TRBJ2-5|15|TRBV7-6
CASTWGSGTGETQYF
TGTGCCAGCACCTGGGGTAGCGGGACTGGGGAGACCCAGTACTTC
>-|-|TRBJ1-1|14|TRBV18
CASSPGLMNTEAFF
TGTGCCAGCTCACCGGGACTAATGAACACTGAAGCTTTCTTT
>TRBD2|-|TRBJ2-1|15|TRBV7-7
CASSLTSGRAGEQFF
TGTGCTAGCAGCCTGACTAGCGGGAGGGCGGGTGAGCAGTTCTTC
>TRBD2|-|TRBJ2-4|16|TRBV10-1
CASSESTSAAKNIQYF
TGCGCCAGCAGTGAATCGACTAGCGCAGCCAAAAACATTCAGTACTTC
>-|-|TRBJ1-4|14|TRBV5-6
CASSLGSANEKLFF
TGTGCCAGCAGCTTGGGTTCAGCTAATGAAAAACTGTTTTTT
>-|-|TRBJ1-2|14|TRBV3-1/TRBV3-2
CASSQSTAAYGYTF
TGTGCCAGCAGCCAATCGACAGCCGCCTATGGCTACACCTTC
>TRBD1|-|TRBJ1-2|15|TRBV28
CASSPQGVPNYGYTF
TGTGCCAGCAGCCCCCAGGGGGTACCTAACTATGGCTACACCTTC
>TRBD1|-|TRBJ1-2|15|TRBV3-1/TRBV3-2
CASSRWTGQNYGYTF
TGTGCCAGCAGCCGATGGACAGGGCAAAACTATGGCTACACCTTC
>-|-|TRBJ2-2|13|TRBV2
CASSLLDTGELFF
TGTGCCAGCAGTTTACTAGACACCGGGGAGCTGTTTTTT
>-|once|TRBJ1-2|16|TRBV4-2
CASSQDGKGTFYGYTF
TGTGCCAGCAGCCAAGATGGGAAGGGGACATTCTATGGCTACACCTTC
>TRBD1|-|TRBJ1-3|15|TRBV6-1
CASSLQGAGGNTIYF
TGTGCCAGCAGTTTACAGGGGGCAGGCGGAAACACCATATATTTT
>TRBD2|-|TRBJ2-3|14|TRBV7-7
CASSLGVAGDTQYF
TGTGCCAGCAGCTTAGGAGTAGCGGGAGATACGCAGTATTTT
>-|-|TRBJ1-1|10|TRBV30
CAWILTEAFF
TGTGCCTGGATACTCACTGAAGCTTTCTTT
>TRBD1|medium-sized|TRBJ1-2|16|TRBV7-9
CASSSQQGGAGYGYTF
TGTGCCAGCAGCTCACAACAGGGGGGCGCAGGGTATGGCTACACCTTC
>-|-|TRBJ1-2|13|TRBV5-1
CASSLDIGGGYTF
TGCGCCAGCAGCTTGGACATAGGCGGAGGCTACACCTTC
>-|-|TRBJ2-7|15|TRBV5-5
CASSSLRGGSYEQYF
TGTGCCAGCAGCTCCTTAAGAGGGGGCTCCTACGAGCAGTACTTC
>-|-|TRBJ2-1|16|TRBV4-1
CASSQEVTRGHNEQFF
TGCGCCAGCAGCCAAGAGGTGACTAGGGGACACAATGAGCAGTTCTTC
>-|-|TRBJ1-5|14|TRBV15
CATSRIIRGQPQHF
TGTGCCACCAGCAGGATCATCAGGGGTCAGCCCCAGCATTTT
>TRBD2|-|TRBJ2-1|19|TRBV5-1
CASSSPGTSGRGAYNEQFF
TGCGCCAGCAGCTCCCCCGGGACTAGCGGGAGGGGAGCCTACAATGAGCAGTTCTTC
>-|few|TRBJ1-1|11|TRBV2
CASSGETEAFF
TGTGCCAGCAGTGGGGAGACTGAAGCTTTCTTT
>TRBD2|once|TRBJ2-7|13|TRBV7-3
CASSLTSGYEQYF
TGTGCCAGCAGCTTGACTAGCGGGTACGAGCAGTACTTC
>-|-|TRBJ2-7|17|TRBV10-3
CAISRYGGQTVTYEQYF
TGTGCCATCAGTCGATACGGGGGGCAGACAGTCACCTACGAGCAGTACTTC